The 23 T cell receptor beta chains presented below share a single source sample, sequenced in a study of OX40 agonist ivuxolimab in advanced cancers. Method: immunoSEQ multiplex PCR; TCRdb's copy keeps in-frame clones and lacks some. The table includes some 80,000 clones, about 90% detected once. The source was CD4+ or CD8+ T cells sorted from blood, collected in a trial of the OX40 agonist ivuxolimab. These receptor sequences come from an adult with an advanced solid tumor such as melanoma, head and neck, liver or kidney cancer.

The V gene is TRBV5-8, the J gene TRBJ1-5; D is uncertain. Trimming took off 3 bases at V and 0 bases at J, with 4 bases between the two ends. This CDR3 has 13 residues. Germline V gene sequence: CDR1 SGHTS, CDR2 YDEGEE. CDR3 coding DNA: TGTGCCAGCAGCTCACATAGCAATCAGCCCCAGCATTTT. The encoded protein is CASSSHSNQPQHF. The full variable domain, rest sourced from reference TRBV5-8 and TRBJ1-5, is EAGVTQSPTHLIKTRGQQATLRCSPISGHTSVYWYQQALGLGLQFLLWYDEGEERNRGNFPPRFSGRQFPNYSSELNVNALELEDSALYLCASSSHSNQPQHFGDGTRLSIL.

The chain joins TRBV5-4 to TRBJ1-1; 8 positions match TRBD1. This CDR3 region has 16 residues. Trimming at V came to 6 bases and at J to 1 base, leaving 11 bases not matched to a gene. In germline, CDR1 is SGHNT, CDR2 YYREEE (reference sequence). The CDR3 here is CASTFAGGLTNTEAFF. CDR3 sequence (DNA): TGTGCCAGCACCTTCGCAGGGGGCCTTACGAACACTGAAGCTTTCTTT.

CDR3 in DNA: TGTGCCAGCAGTGCAAGACAGAGGAATAATAATCAGCCCCAGCATTTT. This sequence encodes CASSARQRNNNQPQHF. The gene calls are TRBV6-1 and TRBJ1-5, with D maybe TRBD1 (5 bases). With 4 bases removed from V and 4 bases from J, the gap between germline ends came to 17 bases. Germline V gives CDR1 MNHNS, CDR2 SASEGT. The CDR3 length is 16 residues.

The chain has TRBV5-1 and TRBJ1-3; D unclear. V gave up 0 bases and J gave up 3 bases, with 10 bases separating them. The CDR3 runs 15 residues. Germline CDR1 is SGHRS and CDR2 is YFSETQ. The DNA of the CDR3 is TGCGCCAGCAGCTTGGATGGATCGCTTGGAAACACCATATATTTT. As protein: CASSLDGSLGNTIYF.

The V and J genes are TRBV21-1 and TRBJ1-2. TRBV21-1 is a recognized pseudogene. This CDR3 comprises 11 residues. DNA of the CDR3: TGTGCCGCGGGGGGGCCGAATGGCTACACCTTC. Amino acid sequence: CAAGGPNGYTF.

The chain carries TRBV18 and TRBJ2-5, with TRBD2 as a possible D gene (5 bases). The V gene's germline CDR1 is KGHSH and CDR2 LQKENI. Trimming pared 3 bases from V and 2 bases from J, leaving 7 bases between. This CDR3 is 13 amino acids long. The CDR3 reads CASSPRVQETQYF. The DNA for the CDR3 is TGTGCCAGCTCACCGAGGGTACAAGAGACCCAGTACTTC.

This chain links TRBV6-7 with TRBJ2-5; the D call may be TRBD1 or TRBD2 (5 bases each). TRBV6-7 falls under the ORF class, with uncertain function. Trimming took off 7 bases at V and 5 bases at J, with 17 bases between the two ends. The CDR3 loop spans 14 amino acids. The CDR3 DNA sequence: TGTGCCAGCACCTACTGGGGGAAAAGGGAGACCCAGTACTTC. Protein product: CASTYWGKRETQYF.

The J gene is TRBJ1-4, the V gene TRBV30, with D possibly matching TRBD1 (5 bases). V lost 2 bases and J 1 base, leaving 20 bases between the germline ends. This CDR3 spans 18 amino acids. Germline CDR1 is GTSNPN and CDR2 is SVGIG (reference sequence). CDR3 residues: CAWSRWRGATRTNEKLFF. The DNA of the CDR3 is TGTGCCTGGAGTAGATGGAGAGGGGCGACAAGAACTAATGAAAAACTGTTTTTT.

The V call is TRBV18, the J call TRBJ2-1, with TRBD2 matching over 15 bases. After removal of 3 bases from V and 6 bases from J, the junction contained 3 bases not matched to a gene. Per germline, CDR1 KGHSH and CDR2 LQKENI. The CDR3 is 16 amino acids. For the CDR3, the DNA is TGTGCCAGCTCACCCGGGACTAGCGGGAGGCTCAATGAGCAGTTCTTC. Translated: CASSPGTSGRLNEQFF.

V usage is TRBV6-5 and J usage is TRBJ2-1, with D perhaps matching TRBD2 (6 bases). Germline lookup yields CDR1 MNHEY and CDR2 SVGAGI. The CDR3 is 15 amino acids. Trimming took off 6 bases at V and 4 bases at J, with 16 bases between the two ends. CDR3 in DNA: TGTGCCAGCAGAACCACCGGGACTGGTTACAATGAGCAGTTCTTC. Protein product: CASRTTGTGYNEQFF.

This chain uses TRBV30 with TRBJ2-7; 10 bases are shared with TRBD1. CDR1 and CDR2 from the germline V gene are GTSNPN and SVGIG (reference sequence). CDR3 size: 13 residues. Trimming removed 1 base from V and 6 bases from J; junction bases left unmatched: 3. The CDR3 protein is CAWSGDRGSEQYF. The CDR3 DNA reads TGTGCCTGGAGTGGGGACAGGGGTTCCGAGCAGTACTTC.

This chain links TRBV7-2 with TRBJ2-1, with 11 bases aligning to TRBD2. CDR1 is SGHTA and CDR2 is FQGNSA in the germline V gene. The junction had 8 bases not matched to a gene; V was cut back by 2 bases and J by 5 bases. There are 17 residues in the CDR3. The CDR3 bases are TGTGCCAGCAGCTTAAGAGGAGGGACTAGCGGTAACAATGAGCAGTTCTTC. Its translation: CASSLRGGTSGNNEQFF.

The genes are TRBV5-8 and TRBJ1-2; D is possibly TRBD1 (6 bases). The ends were cut back, 9 bases at V and 0 bases at J, with 12 bases in the middle. The CDR3 runs 13 residues. Germline V CDR1 and CDR2: SGHTS, YDEGEE. CDR3 DNA sequence: TGTGCCACCCAGCGGGGGCCTAACTATGGCTACACCTTC. It encodes CATQRGPNYGYTF. Supplemented by reference TRBV5-8 and TRBJ1-2, the full variable domain reads EAGVTQSPTHLIKTRGQQATLRCSPISGHTSVYWYQQALGLGLQFLLWYDEGEERNRGNFPPRFSGRQFPNYSSELNVNALELEDSALYLCATQRGPNYGYTFGSGTRLTVV.

The chain joins TRBV30 to TRBJ1-5; 7 bases are a match to TRBD1. This CDR3 is 14 amino acids long. J was trimmed by 6 bases and V by 2 bases; bases with no gene match: 7. CDR1 and CDR2 (germline): GTSNPN, SVGIG (reference sequence). As DNA, the CDR3 is TGTGCCTGGAGTCGGAACAGGGGAGGTCAGCCCCAGCATTTT. It is translated as CAWSRNRGGQPQHF. The full variable domain, rest sourced from reference TRBV30 and TRBJ1-5, is SQTIHQWPATLVQPVGSPLSLECTVEGTSNPNLYWYRQAAGRGLQLLFYSVGIGQISSEVPQNLSASRPQDRQFILSSKKLLLSDSGFYLCAWSRNRGGQPQHFGDGTRLSIL.

The chain has TRBV6-6 and TRBJ1-1, with TRBD1 identical over 7 bases. The CDR3 has 15 residues. The trim removed 0 bases at V and 7 bases at J, leaving 8 bases unmatched. Germline-derived CDR1 and CDR2 are MNHNY and SVGAGI (reference sequence). The CDR3 DNA reads as TGTGCCAGCAGTTACTCTCCCGACAGGGTTAATGAAGCTTTCTTT. It codes for CASSYSPDRVNEAFF.

The genes are TRBV2 and TRBJ2-1; TRBD2 agrees at 9 bases. Trimming cost V 5 bases and J 7 bases; bases outside gene matches: 6. Germline loops: CDR1 SNHLY, CDR2 FYNNEI. The CDR3 extends over 14 amino acids. The chain's CDR3 is CASSSSGSSNEQFF. CDR3 coding DNA: TGTGCCAGCAGTAGTAGCGGGAGCTCGAATGAGCAGTTCTTC.

V is TRBV4-3 and J is TRBJ1-2; 7 positions match TRBD1. From germline, CDR1 is LGHNA and CDR2 YSLEER. The length of the CDR3 is 14 residues. Trimming at V came to 0 bases and at J to 8 bases, leaving 6 bases not matched to a gene. CDR3 residues: CASSQENWGQGYTF. CDR3 coding DNA: TGCGCCAGCAGCCAAGAAAATTGGGGACAGGGCTACACCTTC.

The V gene is TRBV4-1, the J gene TRBJ2-1; 10 bases are a match to TRBD2. V trimming: 0 bases; J trimming: 4 bases; junction bases outside the gene matches: 12. Germline loops: CDR1 MGHRA, CDR2 YSYEKL. The CDR3 totals 19 residues. DNA of the CDR3: TGCGCCAGCAGCCAAGAAAGTGCGGGTGCTAGCGGGGGATACAATGAGCAGTTCTTC. Translation: CASSQESAGASGGYNEQFF.

The rearrangement links TRBV11-2 to TRBJ1-3; D gene ambiguous. The germline V and J ends were trimmed by 6 bases and 0 bases, with 15 bases remaining between them. The CDR3 sequence is 16 residues long. Germline V CDR1 and CDR2: SGHAT, FQNNGV. CDR3 region: CASRSVGVPSGNTIYF. CDR3 in DNA: TGTGCCAGCAGGTCCGTCGGGGTCCCCTCTGGAAACACCATATATTTT.

Only one count was recorded for this clone. The chain is built from TRBV5-1 and TRBJ2-7; D gene ambiguous. The germline V and J ends were trimmed by 4 bases and 5 bases, with 7 bases remaining between them. From germline, CDR1 is SGHRS and CDR2 YFSETQ. CDR3 length: 11 amino acids. The CDR3 DNA is TGCGCCAGCAGCGCGCAACACGAGCAGTACTTC. Translating gives CASSAQHEQYF.

The V gene is TRBV10-3, the J gene TRBJ1-1; D is possibly TRBD1 (5 bases). Germline V gene sequence: CDR1 ENHRY, CDR2 SYGVKD. Trimming removed 6 bases at V and 6 bases at J, with 8 bases between. The CDR3 runs to 11 residues. In nucleotides, the CDR3 is TGTGCCATCAGAAGACAGTCTGAAGCTTTCTTT. Protein sequence: CAIRRQSEAFF.

The V call is TRBV5-1, the J call TRBJ2-7, with 7 bases lining up with TRBD2. The CDR3 loop spans 14 amino acids. The ends lost 5 bases at V and 2 bases at J; junction bases unmatched: 7. The germline gives CDR1 SGHRS, CDR2 YFSETQ. CDR3 protein: CASSIGGGPYEQYF. The CDR3 nucleotides are TGCGCCAGCAGTATAGGCGGGGGTCCCTACGAGCAGTACTTC.

The genes are TRBV30 and TRBJ1-4; D uncertain. CDR3 size: 12 residues. CDR1 GTSNPN and CDR2 SVGIG come from the germline V gene (reference sequence). V was shortened by 1 base and J by 10 bases, with 10 bases between the two germline ends. Here the CDR3 reads CAWSGTSGKLFF. In DNA, the CDR3 is TGTGCCTGGAGTGGAACGAGTGGAAAACTGTTTTTT. Filled out from reference TRBV30 and TRBJ1-4, the complete variable domain reads SQTIHQWPATLVQPVGSPLSLECTVEGTSNPNLYWYRQAAGRGLQLLFYSVGIGQISSEVPQNLSASRPQDRQFILSSKKLLLSDSGFYLCAWSGTSGKLFFGSGTQLSVL.